The rows below give T cell receptor beta chains drawn from one sample of a study of blood T cell repertoires in COVID-19. Clones were sequenced by immunoSEQ multiplex PCR, and TCRdb holds only the in-frame ones, with some missing. Of around 150,000 clones listed, roughly 80% are singletons. Sequences were obtained from peripheral blood. These receptor sequences come from a woman aged 50 to 65 with active or convalescent COVID-19. The CDR3 runs from the conserved cysteine through the conserved F or W. The D gene is left open where the match is weak. Clone sizes are given selectively: once, few, many, or a class where the clone is expanded.

CDR3: CASSQDRGTGSYGYTF
DNA: TGCGCCAGCAGCCAGGACAGGGGGACGGGAAGCTATGGCTACACCTTC
J: TRBJ1-2
V: TRBV5-1
size: -
D: TRBD1

CDR3: CASSVVAGGSQDTQYF
DNA: TGTGCCAGCAGCGTAGTTGCGGGAGGATCACAAGATACGCAGTATTTT
J: TRBJ2-3
V: TRBV9
size: -
D: TRBD2

CDR3: CASSTLQGNQPQHF
DNA: TGTGCCAGTAGTACCTTACAGGGGAATCAGCCCCAGCATTTT
J: TRBJ1-5
V: TRBV19
size: -
D: TRBD1

CDR3: CASSPDGRNIQYF
DNA: TGTGCCAGCAGTCCGGACGGGAGAAACATTCAGTACTTC
J: TRBJ2-4
V: TRBV7-2
size: -
D: -

CDR3: CASSFETGDEQYF
DNA: TGTGCCAGCAGTTTTGAAACAGGGGACGAGCAGTACTTC
J: TRBJ2-7
V: TRBV27
size: -
D: TRBD1

CDR3: CASRGLAGGPMPSYNEQFF
DNA: TGTGCCAGTAGGGGACTAGCGGGAGGTCCTATGCCCTCCTACAATGAGCAGTTCTTC
J: TRBJ2-1
V: TRBV19
size: -
D: TRBD2

CDR3: CASSFDRAPGYTF
DNA: TGTGCCAGCAGCTTCGACAGGGCGCCGGGCTACACCTTC
J: TRBJ1-2
V: TRBV11-2
size: -
D: TRBD1

CDR3: CATSDVNSLNEQFF
DNA: TGTGCCACCAGTGATGTAAATAGCCTAAATGAGCAGTTCTTC
J: TRBJ2-1
V: TRBV24-1
size: once
D: -

CDR3: CASSYRGVNTGELFF
DNA: TGTGCCAGCAGCTACCGGGGGGTTAACACCGGGGAGCTGTTTTTT
J: TRBJ2-2
V: TRBV11-3
size: -
D: TRBD2

CDR3: CASSINLQGNSYGYTF
DNA: TGTGCCAGTAGTATAAACCTACAGGGTAACTCCTATGGCTACACCTTC
J: TRBJ1-2
V: TRBV19
size: -
D: -

CDR3: CASSYTGSINSPLHF
DNA: TGTGCCAGCAGCTATACAGGTTCAATTAATTCACCCCTCCACTTT
J: TRBJ1-6
V: TRBV7-3
size: -
D: -

CDR3: CATGTSGQETQYF
DNA: TGTGCCACCGGGACTAGCGGACAAGAGACCCAGTACTTC
J: TRBJ2-5
V: TRBV6-6
size: -
D: TRBD2

CDR3: CASSHIAQGGRESGNTIYF
DNA: TGCGCCAGCAGCCACATAGCTCAGGGAGGTCGGGAATCTGGAAACACCATATATTTT
J: TRBJ1-3
V: TRBV4-3
size: -
D: -

CDR3: CASYTGSNQPQHF
DNA: TGTGCCTCCTACACGGGGTCTAATCAGCCCCAGCATTTT
J: TRBJ1-5
V: TRBV6-5
size: -
D: -

CDR3: CASTRRGSGNTIYF
DNA: TGTGCCAGCACCCGAAGGGGTTCTGGAAACACCATATATTTT
J: TRBJ1-3
V: TRBV6-5
size: -
D: -

CDR3: CATYTGTSYNEQFF
DNA: TGTGCCACCTACACGGGGACTAGCTACAATGAGCAGTTCTTC
J: TRBJ2-1
V: TRBV27
size: -
D: TRBD2

CDR3: CASSQTGGQGGSGNTIYF
DNA: TGTGCCAGCAGTCAGACTGGAGGGCAGGGGGGCTCTGGAAACACCATATATTTT
J: TRBJ1-3
V: TRBV6-6
size: -
D: TRBD1

CDR3: CAWSRGGGSRRYF
DNA: TGTGCCTGGAGTAGGGGGGGAGGTTCTCGACGGTACTTC
J: TRBJ2-7
V: TRBV30
size: -
D: -

CDR3: CASSDGTGWTEAFF
DNA: TGTGCCAGCAGTGACGGGACAGGGTGGACTGAAGCTTTCTTT
J: TRBJ1-1
V: TRBV7-3
size: -
D: TRBD1

CDR3: CASMGWSGGPPSNEQFF
DNA: TGTGCCAGCATGGGTTGGTCAGGGGGGCCCCCAAGCAATGAGCAGTTCTTC
J: TRBJ2-1
V: TRBV27
size: -
D: -

CDR3: CASSPQDRGLIGTEAFF
DNA: TGTGCCAGCTCACCACAGGACAGGGGGCTAATAGGCACTGAAGCTTTCTTT
J: TRBJ1-1
V: TRBV18
size: few
D: TRBD1

CDR3: CASSQGTSGSNEQFF
DNA: TGCGCCAGCAGCCAAGGAACTAGCGGGAGCAATGAGCAGTTCTTC
J: TRBJ2-1
V: TRBV4-3
size: -
D: TRBD2

CDR3: CASESGVNTEAFF
DNA: TGTGCCAGCGAATCCGGAGTGAACACTGAAGCTTTCTTT
J: TRBJ1-1
V: TRBV6-5
size: -
D: -

CDR3: CATSAQIYNEQFF
DNA: TGTGCCACCAGCGCACAGATATACAATGAGCAGTTCTTC
J: TRBJ2-1
V: TRBV15
size: -
D: -

CDR3: CASSYSWGGTYEQYF
DNA: TGTGCCAGCAGTTACTCGTGGGGGGGAACCTACGAGCAGTACTTC
J: TRBJ2-7
V: TRBV6-2/TRBV6-3
size: -
D: TRBD2

CDR3: CASSYGGQEISEQYF
DNA: TGTGCCAGCAGTTACGGGGGACAGGAGATCAGCGAGCAGTACTTC
J: TRBJ2-7
V: TRBV6-5
size: -
D: TRBD1

CDR3: CASSVPTSGLNNEQFF
DNA: TGTGCCAGCAGTGTCCCGACTAGCGGGCTAAACAATGAGCAGTTCTTC
J: TRBJ2-1
V: TRBV6-1
size: -
D: TRBD2

CDR3: CSVRQDMNTEAFF
DNA: TGCAGCGTCAGACAGGACATGAACACTGAAGCTTTCTTT
J: TRBJ1-1
V: TRBV29-1
size: -
D: -

CDR3: CASSEGSGSAGELFF
DNA: TGTGCCAGCAGTGAGGGGAGCGGGAGCGCCGGGGAGCTGTTTTTT
J: TRBJ2-2
V: TRBV2
size: -
D: TRBD2

CDR3: CASSFTSGGDNEQFF
DNA: TGTGCCAGCAGCTTTACGAGCGGGGGGGACAATGAGCAGTTCTTC
J: TRBJ2-1
V: TRBV7-2
size: few
D: TRBD2

CDR3: CASSLSRGSFRMNTEAFF
DNA: TGTGCCAGCAGTTTATCCAGGGGGAGCTTCCGCATGAACACTGAAGCTTTCTTT
J: TRBJ1-1
V: TRBV27
size: -
D: TRBD1

CDR3: CASSRGAPSYNEQFF
DNA: TGTGCCAGCAGCCGGGGGGCCCCTTCCTACAATGAGCAGTTCTTC
J: TRBJ2-1
V: TRBV6-6
size: once
D: -

CDR3: CASSPTTGGADHGYTF
DNA: TGTGCCAGCAGCCCCACGACAGGGGGCGCGGATCATGGCTACACCTTC
J: TRBJ1-2
V: TRBV3-1/TRBV3-2
size: few
D: TRBD1

CDR3: CASSLAGVSTDTQYF
DNA: TGTGCCAGCAGCCTAGCGGGGGTGAGCACAGATACGCAGTATTTT
J: TRBJ2-3
V: TRBV28
size: -
D: TRBD2

CDR3: CASSLGGSRETQYF
DNA: TGTGCCAGCAGCTTAGGAGGTTCGCGAGAGACCCAGTACTTC
J: TRBJ2-5
V: TRBV7-2
size: -
D: -

CDR3: CASRGAGEVTGELFF
DNA: TGTGCCAGCAGGGGAGCGGGAGAGGTCACCGGGGAGCTGTTTTTT
J: TRBJ2-2
V: TRBV28
size: -
D: TRBD2

CDR3: CASSTDSRGYTF
DNA: TGTGCCAGTAGTACTGATTCCAGGGGCTACACCTTC
J: TRBJ1-2
V: TRBV19
size: few
D: -

CDR3: CASSHDRDTEAFF
DNA: TGTGCCAGCAGCCACGACCGGGACACTGAAGCTTTCTTT
J: TRBJ1-1
V: TRBV7-3
size: -
D: -

CDR3: CASSQDPSGSSYNEQFF
DNA: TGTGCCAGCAGCCAAGATCCTAGCGGGAGCTCCTACAATGAGCAGTTCTTC
J: TRBJ2-1
V: TRBV4-2
size: -
D: TRBD2

CDR3: CASGAWEGNYGYTF
DNA: TGTGCCAGCGGGGCTTGGGAGGGAAACTATGGCTACACCTTC
J: TRBJ1-2
V: TRBV6-6
size: -
D: -

CDR3: CASSFNRDRGVDEQYF
DNA: TGTGCCAGCAGCTTCAATAGGGACAGGGGCGTCGACGAGCAGTACTTC
J: TRBJ2-7
V: TRBV7-2
size: -
D: TRBD1

CDR3: CASSYPGTGYTGELFF
DNA: TGTGCCAGCAGTTACCCCGGGACAGGGTATACCGGGGAGCTGTTTTTT
J: TRBJ2-2
V: TRBV6-5
size: -
D: TRBD1

CDR3: CASSFSGSGETQYF
DNA: TGTGCCAGCAGCTTTAGCGGGTCCGGGGAGACCCAGTACTTC
J: TRBJ2-5
V: TRBV7-2
size: -
D: TRBD2

CDR3: CASSPPGEATNEKLFF
DNA: TGTGCCAGCAGTCCTCCGGGGGAGGCAACTAATGAAAAACTGTTTTTT
J: TRBJ1-4
V: TRBV28
size: -
D: -

CDR3: CASSNYRGLDTQYF
DNA: TGTGCCAGCAGCAACTACAGGGGGCTCGATACGCAGTATTTT
J: TRBJ2-3
V: TRBV3-1/TRBV3-2
size: -
D: TRBD1

CDR3: CSVNGGESYEQYF
DNA: TGCAGCGTTAACGGAGGAGAATCCTACGAGCAGTACTTC
J: TRBJ2-7
V: TRBV29-1
size: -
D: -

CDR3: CSATPSGVYEQYF
DNA: TGCAGCGCTACCCCTAGCGGGGTATACGAGCAGTACTTC
J: TRBJ2-7
V: TRBV29-1
size: -
D: TRBD2

CDR3: CSASPPGEFTEAFF
DNA: TGCAGTGCTAGTCCCCCGGGAGAGTTCACTGAAGCTTTCTTT
J: TRBJ1-1
V: TRBV20-1
size: -
D: -

CDR3: CASSQATGVGTDTQYF
DNA: TGCGCCAGCAGCCAAGCGACAGGGGTCGGGACAGATACGCAGTATTTT
J: TRBJ2-3
V: TRBV4-3
size: few
D: TRBD1

CDR3: CASSSTGYTEAFF
DNA: TGTGCCAGCAGCTCAACAGGGTACACTGAAGCTTTCTTT
J: TRBJ1-1
V: TRBV6-2/TRBV6-3
size: once
D: -

CDR3: CASRGTGTYGYTF
DNA: TGTGCCAGCAGAGGGACAGGGACCTATGGCTACACCTTC
J: TRBJ1-2
V: TRBV6-5
size: -
D: TRBD1

CDR3: CATSDPTGPLNEQFF
DNA: TGTGCCACCAGTGACCCGACAGGGCCCCTGAATGAGCAGTTCTTC
J: TRBJ2-1
V: TRBV24-1
size: -
D: TRBD1

CDR3: CASSSEGSPNEKLFF
DNA: TGTGCCAGCTCCTCAGAGGGATCGCCTAATGAAAAACTGTTTTTT
J: TRBJ1-4
V: TRBV6-5
size: -
D: -

CDR3: CASRLDLLEQYF
DNA: TGTGCAAGTCGCCTTGACTTGCTCGAGCAGTACTTC
J: TRBJ2-7
V: TRBV12-2
size: many
D: -